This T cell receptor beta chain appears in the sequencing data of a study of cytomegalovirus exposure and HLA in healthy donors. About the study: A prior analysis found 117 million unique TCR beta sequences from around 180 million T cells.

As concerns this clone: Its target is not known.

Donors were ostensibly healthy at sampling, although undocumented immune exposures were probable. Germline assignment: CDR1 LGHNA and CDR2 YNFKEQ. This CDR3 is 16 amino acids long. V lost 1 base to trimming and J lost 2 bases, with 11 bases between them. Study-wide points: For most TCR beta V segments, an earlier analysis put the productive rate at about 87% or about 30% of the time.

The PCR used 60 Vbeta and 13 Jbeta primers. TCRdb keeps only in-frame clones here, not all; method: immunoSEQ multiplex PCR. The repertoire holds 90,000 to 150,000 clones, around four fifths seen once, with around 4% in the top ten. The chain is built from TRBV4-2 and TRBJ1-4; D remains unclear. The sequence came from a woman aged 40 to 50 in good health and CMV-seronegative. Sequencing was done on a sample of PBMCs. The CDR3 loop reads CASSQGLKKTNEKLFF. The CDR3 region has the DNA TGTGCCAGCAGCCAAGGACTCAAAAAGACTAATGAAAAACTGTTTTTT.